The T cell receptor (beta chain) described here comes from a study of CD8+ T cells in alopecia areata. Study observations and caveats: Scalp sample data also include resident alphabeta T cells from normal skin.

Trimming pared 4 bases from V and 5 bases from J, leaving 17 bases between. The germline V gene has CDR1 SQVTM and CDR2 ANQGSEA. The CDR3 length is 14 residues. Reverse transcribed after extraction, RNA yielded cDNA as the sequencing template. Clones were read by immunoSEQ multiplex PCR, and TCRdb kept only the in-frame ones, dropping some. This sample carries 210,000 or so clones, 66% of them seen once, and the ten largest clones take approximately 1.2%. Treatment denoted: oral pan-JAK inhibitor, 5-10 mg twice daily. In regard to this clone: Its antigen is as yet unknown.

The rearrangement joins TRBV29-1 to TRBJ1-1; possible D gene TRBD1, 6 bases. The sequence derives from a human donor with alopecia areata. Sequenced material: CD4+ T cells sorted from blood, taken at week 44, from a patient treated with tofacitinib. The CDR3 DNA is TGCAGCGTTGGCCGGCAGGGGCGGAGGACTGAAGCTTTCTTT. Translating it yields CSVGRQGRRTEAFF. Full variable domain (missing parts from reference TRBV29-1 and TRBJ1-1): SAVISQKPSRDICQRGTSLTIQCQVDSQVTMMFWYRQQPGQSLTLIATANQGSEATYESGFVIDKFPISRPNLTFSTLTVSNMSPEDSSIYLCSVGRQGRRTEAFFGQGTRLTVV.